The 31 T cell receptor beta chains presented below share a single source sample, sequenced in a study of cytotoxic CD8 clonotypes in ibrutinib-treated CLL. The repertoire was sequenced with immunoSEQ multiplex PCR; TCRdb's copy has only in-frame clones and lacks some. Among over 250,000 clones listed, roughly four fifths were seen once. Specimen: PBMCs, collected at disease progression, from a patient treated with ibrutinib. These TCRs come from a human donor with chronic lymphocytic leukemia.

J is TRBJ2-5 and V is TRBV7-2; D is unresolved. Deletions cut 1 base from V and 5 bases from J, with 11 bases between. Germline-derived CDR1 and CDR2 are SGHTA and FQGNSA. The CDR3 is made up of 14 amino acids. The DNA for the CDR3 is TGTGCCAGCAGCTTAGTGGCTAGTGGCGAGACCCAGTACTTC. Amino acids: CASSLVASGETQYF.

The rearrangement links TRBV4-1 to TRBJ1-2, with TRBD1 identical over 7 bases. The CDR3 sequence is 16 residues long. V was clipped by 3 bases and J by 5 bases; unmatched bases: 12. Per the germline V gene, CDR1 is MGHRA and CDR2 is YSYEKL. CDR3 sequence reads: CASSQANRGGPYGYTF. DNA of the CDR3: TGCGCCAGCAGCCAGGCTAACAGGGGCGGTCCGTATGGCTACACCTTC.

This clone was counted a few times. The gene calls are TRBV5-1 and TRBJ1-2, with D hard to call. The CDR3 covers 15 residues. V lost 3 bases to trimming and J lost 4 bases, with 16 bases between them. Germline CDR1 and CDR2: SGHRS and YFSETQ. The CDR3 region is CASSSARGRAYGYTF. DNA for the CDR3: TGCGCCAGCAGCTCGGCGAGAGGGAGAGCCTATGGCTACACCTTC.

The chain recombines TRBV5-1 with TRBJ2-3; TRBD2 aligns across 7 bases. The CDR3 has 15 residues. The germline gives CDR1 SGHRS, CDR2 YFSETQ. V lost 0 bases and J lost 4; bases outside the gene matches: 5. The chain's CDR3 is CASSLVGGYSDTQYF. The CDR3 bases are TGCGCCAGCAGCTTGGTGGGAGGGTACTCAGATACGCAGTATTTT.

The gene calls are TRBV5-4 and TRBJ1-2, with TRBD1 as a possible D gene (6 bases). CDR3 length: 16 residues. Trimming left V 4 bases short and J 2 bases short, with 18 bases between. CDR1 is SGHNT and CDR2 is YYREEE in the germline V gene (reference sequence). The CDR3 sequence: CASSLGQIQPNYGYTF. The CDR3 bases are TGTGCCAGCAGCCTAGGACAGATACAACCGAACTATGGCTACACCTTC.

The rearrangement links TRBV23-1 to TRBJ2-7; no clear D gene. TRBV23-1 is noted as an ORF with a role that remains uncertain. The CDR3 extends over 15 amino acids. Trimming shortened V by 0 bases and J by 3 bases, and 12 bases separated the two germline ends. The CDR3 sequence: CASSQSWSMRYEQYF. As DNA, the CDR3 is TGCGCCAGCAGTCAATCCTGGTCTATGCGCTACGAGCAGTACTTC.

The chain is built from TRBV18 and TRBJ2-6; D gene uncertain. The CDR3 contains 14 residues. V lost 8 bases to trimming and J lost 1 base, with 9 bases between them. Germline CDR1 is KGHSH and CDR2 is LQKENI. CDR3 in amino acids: CASHRGSGANVLTF. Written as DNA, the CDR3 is TGTGCCAGCCACAGAGGATCTGGGGCCAACGTCCTGACTTTC.

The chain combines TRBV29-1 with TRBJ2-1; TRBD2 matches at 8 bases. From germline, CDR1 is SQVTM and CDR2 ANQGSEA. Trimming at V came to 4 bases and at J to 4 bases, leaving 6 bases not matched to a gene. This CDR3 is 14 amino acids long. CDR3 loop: CSVVRGGLYNEQFF. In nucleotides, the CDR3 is TGCAGCGTTGTACGGGGGGGCTTATACAATGAGCAGTTCTTC.

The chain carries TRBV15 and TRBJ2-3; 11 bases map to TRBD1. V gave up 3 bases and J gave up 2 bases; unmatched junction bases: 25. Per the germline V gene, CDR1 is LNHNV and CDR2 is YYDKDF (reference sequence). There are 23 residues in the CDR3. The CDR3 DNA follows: TGTGCCACCAGCAGGACCGGGACAGGGGGTGGTTTAGCGAGTTTACGGCCCACAGATACGCAGTATTTT. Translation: CATSRTGTGGGLASLRPTDTQYF.

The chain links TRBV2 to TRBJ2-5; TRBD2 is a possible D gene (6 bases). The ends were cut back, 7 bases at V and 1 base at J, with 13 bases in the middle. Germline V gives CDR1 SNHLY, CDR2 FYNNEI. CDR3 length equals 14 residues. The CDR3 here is CASMQRVTQETQYF. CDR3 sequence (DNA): TGTGCCAGCATGCAGCGGGTTACCCAAGAGACCCAGTACTTC.

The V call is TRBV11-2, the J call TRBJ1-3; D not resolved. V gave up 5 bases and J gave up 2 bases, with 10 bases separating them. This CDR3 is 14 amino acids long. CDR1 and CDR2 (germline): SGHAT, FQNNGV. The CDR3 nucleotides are TGTGCCAGCAGCGCGGGCCTGCCTGGAAACACCATATATTTT. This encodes CASSAGLPGNTIYF.

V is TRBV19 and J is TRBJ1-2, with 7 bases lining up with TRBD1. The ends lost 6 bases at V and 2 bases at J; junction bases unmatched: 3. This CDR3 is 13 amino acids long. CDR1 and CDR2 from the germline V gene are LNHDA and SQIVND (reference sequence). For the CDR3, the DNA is TGTGCCAGTAGACCGGGACAGAACTATGGCTACACCTTC. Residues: CASRPGQNYGYTF.

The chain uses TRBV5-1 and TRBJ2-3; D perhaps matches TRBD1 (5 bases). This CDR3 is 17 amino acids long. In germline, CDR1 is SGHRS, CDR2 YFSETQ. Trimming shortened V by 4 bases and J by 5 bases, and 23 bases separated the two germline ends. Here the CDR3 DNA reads TGCGCCAGCAGCACCGGACACTTGGCGTCTTATGGAGATACGCAGTATTTT. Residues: CASSTGHLASYGDTQYF.

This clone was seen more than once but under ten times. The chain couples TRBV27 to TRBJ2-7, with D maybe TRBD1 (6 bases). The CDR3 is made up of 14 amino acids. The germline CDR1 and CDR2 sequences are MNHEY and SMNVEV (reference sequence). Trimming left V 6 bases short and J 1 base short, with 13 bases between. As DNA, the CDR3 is TGTGCCAGCAGCTCAGGGGTAGGGTCCTACGAGCAGTACTTC. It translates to CASSSGVGSYEQYF.

CDR3 region: CSVGNGQYGYTF. The DNA for the CDR3 is TGCAGCGTTGGGAACGGGCAATATGGCTACACCTTC. V usage is TRBV29-1 and J usage is TRBJ1-2; D unresolved. CDR1 SQVTM and CDR2 ANQGSEA come from the germline V gene. CDR3 length: 12 residues. Between the trimmed V and J ends, which lost 4 bases and 5 bases, there was a span of 11 bases.

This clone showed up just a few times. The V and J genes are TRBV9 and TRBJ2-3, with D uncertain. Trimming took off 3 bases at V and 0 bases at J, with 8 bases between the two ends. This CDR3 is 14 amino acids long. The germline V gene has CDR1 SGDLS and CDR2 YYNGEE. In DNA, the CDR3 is TGTGCCAGCAGCGCCGCCCAAAGCACAGATACGCAGTATTTT. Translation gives CASSAAQSTDTQYF.

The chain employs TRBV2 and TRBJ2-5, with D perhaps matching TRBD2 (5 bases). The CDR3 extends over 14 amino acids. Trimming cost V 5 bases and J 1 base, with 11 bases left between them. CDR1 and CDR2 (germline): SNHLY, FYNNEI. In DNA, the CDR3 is TGTGCCAGCAGTTATACTAGGTTCCAAGAGACCCAGTACTTC. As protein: CASSYTRFQETQYF.

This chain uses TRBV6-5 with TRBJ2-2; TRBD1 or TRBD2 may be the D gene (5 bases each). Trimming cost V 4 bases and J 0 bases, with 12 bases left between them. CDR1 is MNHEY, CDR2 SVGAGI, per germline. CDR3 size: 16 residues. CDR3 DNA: TGTGCCAGCAGTTCTCCCGGGACGACGAACACCGGGGAGCTGTTTTTT. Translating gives CASSSPGTTNTGELFF.

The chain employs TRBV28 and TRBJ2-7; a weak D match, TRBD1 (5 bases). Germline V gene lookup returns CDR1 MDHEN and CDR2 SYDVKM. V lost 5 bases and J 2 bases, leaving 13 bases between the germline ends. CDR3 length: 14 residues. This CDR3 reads CASSPRQFTYEQYF. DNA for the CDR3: TGTGCCAGCAGTCCCAGACAGTTCACCTACGAGCAGTACTTC.

CDR3 region: CASRWEGPSQPQHF. The CDR3 DNA is TGTGCCAGCAGGTGGGAGGGTCCGAGTCAGCCCCAGCATTTT. This chain joins TRBV2 and TRBJ1-5; D gene uncertain. Germline CDR1 SNHLY, CDR2 FYNNEI. The CDR3 has 14 amino acids. V was clipped by 6 bases and J by 6 bases, with 15 bases between them.

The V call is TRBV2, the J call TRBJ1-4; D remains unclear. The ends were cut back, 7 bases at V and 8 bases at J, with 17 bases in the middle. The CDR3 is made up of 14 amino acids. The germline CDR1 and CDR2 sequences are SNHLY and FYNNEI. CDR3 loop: CASTETVVMEKLFF. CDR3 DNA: TGTGCCAGCACCGAAACGGTGGTGATGGAAAAACTGTTTTTT.

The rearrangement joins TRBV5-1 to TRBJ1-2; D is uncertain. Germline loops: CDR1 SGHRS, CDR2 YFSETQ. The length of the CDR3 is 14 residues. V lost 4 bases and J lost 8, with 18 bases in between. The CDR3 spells CASSLASGNVGYTF. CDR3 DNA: TGCGCCAGCAGCCTTGCTTCGGGGAACGTCGGCTACACCTTC.

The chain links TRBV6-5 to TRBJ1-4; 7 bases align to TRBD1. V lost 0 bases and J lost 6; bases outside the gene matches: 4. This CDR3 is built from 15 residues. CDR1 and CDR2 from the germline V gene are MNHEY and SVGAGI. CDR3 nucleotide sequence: TGTGCCAGCAGTTACTCAGGGGGCCTGGATGAAAAACTGTTTTTT. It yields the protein CASSYSGGLDEKLFF.

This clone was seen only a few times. The CDR3 bases are TGTGCCAGCAGCTCTCCTGACAGGGAAAATCCCCTCCACTTT. Its translation: CASSSPDRENPLHF. V usage is TRBV6-5 and J usage is TRBJ1-6; 7 nucleotides align to TRBD1. The germline gives CDR1 MNHEY, CDR2 SVGAGI. The CDR3 is 14 amino acids. Trimming cost V 6 bases and J 13 bases; bases outside gene matches: 12.

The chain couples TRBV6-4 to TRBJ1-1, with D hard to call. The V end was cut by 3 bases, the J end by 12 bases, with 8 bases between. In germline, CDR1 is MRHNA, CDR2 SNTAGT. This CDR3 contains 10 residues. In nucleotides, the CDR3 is TGTGCCAGCAGTGAGGCGAGGACTTTCTTT. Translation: CASSEARTFF.

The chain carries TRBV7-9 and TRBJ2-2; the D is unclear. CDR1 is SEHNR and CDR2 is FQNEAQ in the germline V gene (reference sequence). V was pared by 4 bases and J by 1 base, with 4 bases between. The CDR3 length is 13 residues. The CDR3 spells CASSSVNTGELFF. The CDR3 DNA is TGTGCCAGCAGCTCTGTGAACACCGGGGAGCTGTTTTTT. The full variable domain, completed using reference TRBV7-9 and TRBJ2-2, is DTGVSQNPRHKITKRGQNVTFRCDPISEHNRLYWYRQTLGQGPEFLTYFQNEAQLEKSRLLSDRFSAERPKGSFSTLEIQRTEQGDSAMYLCASSSVNTGELFFGEGSRLTVL.

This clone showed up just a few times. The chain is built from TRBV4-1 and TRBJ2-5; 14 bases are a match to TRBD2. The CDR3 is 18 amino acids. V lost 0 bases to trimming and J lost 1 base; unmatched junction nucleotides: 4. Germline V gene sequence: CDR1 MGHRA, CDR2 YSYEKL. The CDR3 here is CASSQDTGLAGGQETQYF. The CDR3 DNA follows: TGCGCCAGCAGCCAAGATACAGGACTAGCGGGGGGCCAAGAGACCCAGTACTTC.

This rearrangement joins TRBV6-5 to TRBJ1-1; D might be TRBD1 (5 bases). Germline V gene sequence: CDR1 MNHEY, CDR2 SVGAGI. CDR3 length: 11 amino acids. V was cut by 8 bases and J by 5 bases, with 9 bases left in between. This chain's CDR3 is CASGRGTEAFF. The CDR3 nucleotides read TGTGCCAGCGGGAGGGGAACTGAAGCTTTCTTT.

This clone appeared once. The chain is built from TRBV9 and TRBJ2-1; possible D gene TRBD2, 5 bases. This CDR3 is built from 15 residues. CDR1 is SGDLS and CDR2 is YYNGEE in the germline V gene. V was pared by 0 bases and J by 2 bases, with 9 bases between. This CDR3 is CASSVDAGTYNEQFF. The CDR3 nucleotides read TGTGCCAGCAGCGTAGACGCGGGCACCTACAATGAGCAGTTCTTC.

DNA of the CDR3: TGTGCCAGCTCACCACCGATGAGCGATGAGCAGTTCTTC. This codes for CASSPPMSDEQFF. This sequence joins TRBV18 and TRBJ2-1; no clear D gene. Germline lookup yields CDR1 KGHSH and CDR2 LQKENI. This CDR3 comprises 13 residues. V was shortened by 0 bases and J by 8 bases, with 8 bases between the two germline ends.

The CDR3 nucleotides are TGTGCCAGCAGCGTAGATAGCGGGGAGCTGTTTTTT. The encoded protein is CASSVDSGELFF. The chain employs TRBV9 and TRBJ2-2; D gene ambiguous. The CDR3 runs 12 residues. Germline V gene sequence: CDR1 SGDLS, CDR2 YYNGEE. Trimming pared 0 bases from V and 7 bases from J, leaving 4 bases between.